The T cell receptor beta chain described here comes from a study of blood T cell repertoires in COVID-19. Here immunoSEQ multiplex PCR was the method, and the copy in TCRdb shows in-frame clones only, minus some. The table lists about 210,000 clones, about 83% of them singletons. CDR1 and CDR2 (germline): LNHDA, SQIVND (reference sequence). V gave up 4 bases and J gave up 7 bases, with 19 bases separating them. There are 15 residues in the CDR3. The J gene is TRBJ1-1, the V gene TRBV19, with TRBD1 as a possible D gene (5 bases). The sequencing input was peripheral blood. The TCR sequence derives from a man in his 60s who had recovered from COVID-19. Here the CDR3 reads CASSSPSDRLNEAFF. The CDR3 coding sequence is TGTGCCAGTAGTAGCCCGTCCGACAGACTTAATGAAGCTTTCTTT.